This T cell receptor (beta chain) was observed in a study of OX40 agonist ivuxolimab in advanced cancers. Study at large: Two cutaneous melanoma patients and one hepatocellular carcinoma patient, three in all, had partial responses.

Sequencing was performed with immunoSEQ multiplex PCR; in TCRdb, only in-frame clones are kept and a portion is missing. Of more than 55,000 clones in the sample, 60% to 85% were seen once. Germline CDR1 SGHTA, CDR2 FQGTGA. The J segment lost 4 bases and the V segment lost 5 bases, leaving 7 bases of the junction unmatched. This CDR3 contains 15 residues. The receptor was derived from an adult with an advanced solid tumor such as melanoma, head and neck, liver or kidney cancer. The material sequenced was CD4+ or CD8+ T cells sorted from blood, taken in a trial of the OX40 agonist ivuxolimab. The chain joins TRBV7-3 to TRBJ2-1; 8 nucleotides line up with TRBD1. The DNA for the CDR3 is TGTGCCAGCAGCAGAGGACAGGGACAATACAATGAGCAGTTCTTC. Translating it yields CASSRGQGQYNEQFF.